A selection of T cell receptor beta chains follows, all from one sample in a study of Graves' ophthalmopathy and Graves' hyperthyroidism. TCRdb re-called the multiplex PCR reads through MiXCR, storing one row per CDR3 protein. The sample has under 250,000 distinct CDR3 sequences, 29% seen once. What was sequenced was peripheral blood. The receptors here all came from a man in his fifties with Graves' ophthalmopathy. The CDR3 runs from the conserved cysteine through the conserved F or W. The D gene is left open where the match is weak. For some rows the clone size is stated as once, few or many, or as a class when expanded; others skip it.

CDR3 DNA	CDR3 protein	clone size	D gene	V gene	J gene
TGCAGCGTTACTAGTTCGATAGCCCCCCAAGAGACCCAGTACTTC	CSVTSSIAPQETQYF	many	-	TRBV29-1	TRBJ2-5
TGCAGTGCTAGATGGCGGGCCGGGGAGCTGTTTTTT	CSARWRAGELFF	many	-	TRBV20-1	TRBJ2-2
TGTGCCAGCAGCCACGGGACCACTAACTATGGCTACACCTTC	CASSHGTTNYGYTF	once	-	TRBV7-8	TRBJ1-2
TGTGCCAGTAGCATGGGAAACCGGCAAGAGACCCAGTACTTC	CASSMGNRQETQYF	many	-	TRBV19	TRBJ2-5
TGTGCCAGCAGCTTAGGGGACAGGGGGCCTAATTCACCCCTCCACTTT	CASSLGDRGPNSPLHF	-	TRBD1	TRBV7-2	TRBJ1-6
TGTGCCAGCAGCCTTACAACCAATTCACCCCTCCACTTT	CASSLTTNSPLHF	many	-	TRBV14	TRBJ1-6
TGTGCCAGCAGTTTAGGATCTCAGGTATACTCCTACGAGCAGTACTTC	CASSLGSQVYSYEQYF	-	-	TRBV12-3/TRBV12-4	TRBJ2-7
TGTGCCAGCAGTATAGGGACTAGCGGTCCGTACGAGCAGTACTTC	CASSIGTSGPYEQYF	-	TRBD2	TRBV6-1	TRBJ2-7
TGTGCCAGCAGCGGGGGTCCTACCTATGGCTACACCTTC	CASSGGPTYGYTF	-	-	TRBV2	TRBJ1-2
TGTGCTAGTGGTGCCGGTGCGGCGGAGAACACTGAAGCTTTCTTT	CASGAGAAENTEAFF	-	-	TRBV12-5	TRBJ1-1
TGTGCCAGCAGTTTAATTAGCGGGACAGGGAGCTCCTACGAGCAGTACTTC	CASSLISGTGSSYEQYF	-	-	TRBV12-3/TRBV12-4	TRBJ2-7
TGTGCCAGCAGCTCGCCTCGGGACCGTTATAGCAATCAGCCCCAGCATTTT	CASSSPRDRYSNQPQHF	-	-	TRBV12-3/TRBV12-4	TRBJ1-5
TGTGCCTGGAGCGGGGACAGGGCGACTTCACCCCTCCACTTT	CAWSGDRATSPLHF	-	TRBD1	TRBV30	TRBJ1-6
TGTGCCTGGAGCGGCAATTCCGGCACTGAAGCTTTCTTT	CAWSGNSGTEAFF	-	-	TRBV30	TRBJ1-1
TGTGCCAGTAGTATTGGTACAGAAAATTCACCCCTCCACTTT	CASSIGTENSPLHF	many	-	TRBV19	TRBJ1-6
TGCAGCGTTGCAAGCGGACAGTTGAACACTGAAGCTTTCTTT	CSVASGQLNTEAFF	-	-	TRBV29-1	TRBJ1-1
TGCAGTGTAACTAGCGGGAGTCGTGGGGGGGAGCTGTTTTTT	CSVTSGSRGGELFF	many	TRBD2	TRBV20-1	TRBJ2-2
TGTGCCAGCAGTCTCCCTTCGGGGGGGGCCGGGACCCAGTACTTC	CASSLPSGGAGTQYF	-	TRBD2	TRBV12-3/TRBV12-4	TRBJ2-5
TGTGCCAGTAAGGCAAACAGCAACTCTGGAAACACCATATATTTT	CASKANSNSGNTIYF	many	-	TRBV19	TRBJ1-3
TGCGCCAGCGTGGACATTACCATTACCCCTTCTAGACAAGAGACCCAGTACTTC	CASVDITITPSRQETQYF	many	-	TRBV5-1	TRBJ2-5
TGTGCCAGCAGCACCGGACAGGGGAACACTGAAGCTTTCTTT	CASSTGQGNTEAFF	many	TRBD1	TRBV7-2	TRBJ1-1
TGCGCCAGCAGCTGGTCCCAGGGGAACACTGAAGCTTTCTTT	CASSWSQGNTEAFF	-	-	TRBV5-1	TRBJ1-1
TGTGCCAGCAGCTCGTCGGGACTAGCGTGGGAGCAGTACTTC	CASSSSGLAWEQYF	-	TRBD2	TRBV7-9	TRBJ2-7
TGTGCCACCAGCAGAGCCCTACTGGGACCTGGTGGCGAGCAGTACTTC	CATSRALLGPGGEQYF	-	-	TRBV15	TRBJ2-7
TGCAGCGTTGAGTCGGAGAACACCGGGGAGCTGTTTTTT	CSVESENTGELFF	many	-	TRBV29-1	TRBJ2-2
TGTGCCAGCGGGCCTTTGGCGGTTATCGCCCAGTACTTC	CASGPLAVIAQYF	many	-	TRBV28	TRBJ2-5
TGCAGTGCTAGCAACGCGGGAGCGTCCGAGCAGTACTTC	CSASNAGASEQYF	many	TRBD2	TRBV20-1	TRBJ2-7
TGTGCCAGCAGTCCTTTTGGGTATGGCTACACCTTC	CASSPFGYGYTF	-	-	TRBV6-1	TRBJ1-2
TGTGCCAGCAGCCCCGGGGAGCGGGGGCCTGGGATTCAGTACTTC	CASSPGERGPGIQYF	-	TRBD2	TRBV6-1	TRBJ2-4
TGTGCCAGCCGATTAGCGGGAGCGGGCGAGACCCAGTACTTC	CASRLAGAGETQYF	-	TRBD2	TRBV28	TRBJ2-5
TGTGCCAGCAGCCAAGCGGGCAGGGTCCCCACCGGGGAGCTGTTTTTT	CASSQAGRVPTGELFF	many	-	TRBV3-1	TRBJ2-2